This T cell receptor beta chain derives from a study of blood T cell repertoires in COVID-19. Across the study: The United States, Italy and Spain provided the acute and convalescent COVID-19 samples. The cDNA or gDNA used as material had been derived from T cells, B-cell-depleted T cells, or PBMCs.

Germline V CDR1 and CDR2: SGDLS, YYNGEE. The CDR3 sequence is 16 residues long. The V and J ends lost 4 bases and 6 bases, in that order; junction bases with no gene match: 8. In the original workflow: For nucleated cells, counts were estimated from reference gene primer amplification. The table came from immunoSEQ multiplex PCR; TCRdb's copy has only in-frame clones and leaves some out. D and trimming come from the DNA, and the V and J calls and clone size come from that table. The repertoire consists of around 260,000 clones, with around four fifths occurring once and the leading ten covering less than 6%.

Sequences were obtained from peripheral blood. The chain couples TRBV9 to TRBJ2-3, with 13 bases fitting TRBD2. The TCR was taken from a man aged 55 to 70 who had recovered from COVID-19. CDR3 amino acids: CASSYIGTSGTDTQYF. The CDR3 DNA reads TGTGCCAGCAGCTATATCGGGACTAGCGGGACTGATACGCAGTATTTT.